This T cell receptor beta chain was identified during a study of T cell repertoires in cytomegalovirus infection. Study as a whole: Signatures in public TCR beta sequences pointed to both CMV infection and matching HLA type.

Study-level findings and limits: Using cumulative public TCR beta family frequency, the authors identified those who carried CMV together with the relevant HLA.

The V and J ends lost 6 bases and 4 bases, in that order; junction bases with no gene match: 11. The germline CDR1 and CDR2 sequences are LNHDA and SQIVND (reference sequence). The CDR3 totals 17 residues. TCRdb called the reads again in MiXCR, with one record for every CDR3 protein. Altogether 250,000 or so distinct CDR3 sequences are present, over 9% being singletons, with the ten largest covering 1.5% to 2%. This clonotype came up a few times. The antigen is unknown. Source material: PBMCs. The source of this sequence is a human donor in good health (CMV status not recorded). Some clones in this sample may be carry-over from other donors' samples. This chain connects TRBV19 to TRBJ2-1; 11 nucleotides line up with TRBD2. Here the CDR3 DNA reads TGTGCCAGTAGCCGAGACCAAAGGACTAGCGGGTACAATGAGCAGTTCTTC. The encoded protein is CASSRDQRTSGYNEQFF.